This TCR beta chain emerged from a study of shared clonotypes between healthy human individuals. Turning to the study itself: Three plates each covered CD4 naive and memory; CD8 naive two, CD8 memory one.

Germline V CDR1 and CDR2: MDHEN, SYDVKM. This CDR3 has 11 amino acids. The repertoire was sequenced with immunoSEQ multiplex PCR; TCRdb's copy has only in-frame clones and lacks some. The table shows approximately 2,000,000 clones, with about 90% occurring only once. This clone was seen only once. Its cognate antigen is unknown. General study points: The study found lower generation probabilities in non-shared clonotypes than in those shared by all four donors.

This TCR was sampled from a man aged 18 to 30 in good health. Some clones in this sample may be carry-over from other donors' samples. V gene TRBV28 combines with J gene TRBJ1-2; D is undetermined. The sample consisted of naive CD4+ T cells from PBMCs. Subset indicated: CD45RA+ positively selected. The CDR3 protein is CAPPFNYGYTF. Written as DNA, the CDR3 is TGTGCGCCCCCCTTTAACTATGGCTACACCTTC.